Below, 12 T cell receptor beta chains from the same sample are listed, as sequenced in a study of blood T cell repertoires in COVID-19. Profiled with immunoSEQ multiplex PCR; TCRdb holds only in-frame clones, not every one. The table lists approximately 300,000 clones, about 89% of them singletons. Sequencing was carried out using peripheral blood. The receptors shown here come from a man aged 18-30 years who had recovered from COVID-19.

The chain carries TRBV25-1 and TRBJ2-1, with TRBD2 identical over 11 bases. The CDR3 loop spans 18 amino acids. Germline V gene lookup returns CDR1 MGHDK and CDR2 SYGVNS. The J segment lost 0 bases and the V segment lost 4 bases, leaving 8 bases of the junction unmatched. The CDR3 sequence: CASSGTSGLPSSYNEQFF. CDR3 sequence (DNA): TGTGCCAGCAGTGGGACTAGCGGGCTTCCTAGCTCCTACAATGAGCAGTTCTTC.

This chain links TRBV6-5 with TRBJ2-3; TRBD2 agrees at 10 bases. CDR1 and CDR2 (germline): MNHEY, SVGAGI. The CDR3 sequence is 15 residues long. The V segment lost 6 bases and the J segment 2 bases; nucleotides outside the gene matches: 5. The CDR3 coding sequence is TGTGCCAGCAGGGGACTAGCGACTTTCACAGATACGCAGTATTTT. Protein product: CASRGLATFTDTQYF.

The J gene is TRBJ1-1, the V gene TRBV7-8; D is ambiguous. This CDR3 has 16 amino acids. Trimming took 2 bases from V and 1 from J, leaving 14 bases between them. Germline assignment: CDR1 SGHVS and CDR2 FQNEAQ. The CDR3, as DNA: TGTGCCAGCAGCTTACCCGGGGAAGGAAGGAACACTGAAGCTTTCTTT. Its protein product is CASSLPGEGRNTEAFF.

J is TRBJ2-5 and V is TRBV7-9, with a possible D match to TRBD2 (5 bases). The CDR3 extends over 14 amino acids. V lost 3 bases, J lost 2 bases, and 10 bases lay in between. Germline loops: CDR1 SEHNR, CDR2 FQNEAQ (reference sequence). CDR3 amino acids: CASSFDERQETQYF. In nucleotides, the CDR3 is TGTGCCAGCAGCTTCGACGAGCGGCAAGAGACCCAGTACTTC.

The V and J genes are TRBV7-2 and TRBJ1-4; TRBD1 is a possible D gene (6 bases). Trimming took 4 bases from V and 2 from J, leaving 11 bases between them. Germline loops: CDR1 SGHTA, CDR2 FQGNSA. This CDR3 comprises 15 residues. DNA of the CDR3: TGTGCCAGCAGCTCACAGGGTTTTACTAATGAAAAACTGTTTTTT. The encoded protein is CASSSQGFTNEKLFF. Combining the CDR3 with reference TRBV7-2 and TRBJ1-4 gives the whole variable domain GAGVSQSPSNKVTEKGKDVELRCDPISGHTALYWYRQSLGQGLEFLIYFQGNSAPDKSGLPSDRFSAERTGGSVSTLTIQRTQQEDSAVYLCASSSQGFTNEKLFFGSGTQLSVL.

The J gene is TRBJ1-5, the V gene TRBV4-1; TRBD1 might be the D (6 bases). Germline CDR1 MGHRA, CDR2 YSYEKL. The CDR3 consists of 18 residues. Trimming left V 0 bases short and J 0 bases short, with 15 bases between. CDR3 sequence: CASSQDLGGSDSNQPQHF. CDR3 nucleotides: TGCGCCAGCAGCCAAGATCTTGGGGGCTCGGATAGCAATCAGCCCCAGCATTTT.

The chain carries TRBV6-5 and TRBJ1-1; a possible D gene is TRBD1 (5 bases). Germline values: CDR1 MNHEY, CDR2 SVGAGI. The CDR3 sequence is 14 residues long. Trimming stripped 8 bases from V and 0 bases from J, with 13 bases between. The CDR3 sequence is CASGTRTLNTEAFF. As DNA, the CDR3 is TGTGCCAGCGGAACAAGGACACTGAACACTGAAGCTTTCTTT.

The rearrangement links TRBV20-1 to TRBJ2-5; TRBD1 agrees at 8 bases. In germline, CDR1 is DFQATT, CDR2 SNEGSKA (reference sequence). The CDR3 sequence is 11 residues long. After removal of 1 base from V and 11 bases from J, the junction contained 3 bases not matched to a gene. This CDR3 is CSARAGDRQYF. The CDR3, as DNA: TGCAGTGCTAGAGCTGGGGACAGGCAGTACTTC.

The chain joins TRBV27 to TRBJ1-4; maybe TRBD1 (6 bases). Germline CDR1 is MNHEY and CDR2 is SMNVEV (reference sequence). CDR3 length equals 14 residues. Trimming pared 4 bases from V and 3 bases from J, leaving 9 bases between. The CDR3 nucleotides read TGTGCCAGCAGTTCCAGGGGAGCTAATGAAAAACTGTTTTTT. Translated, it gives CASSSRGANEKLFF.

Regarding this clone: The same CDR3 arises from other DNA sequences in this sample as well. The rearrangement links TRBV11-2 to TRBJ1-5; TRBD1 matches 7 bases. There are 15 residues in the CDR3. Germline CDR1 and CDR2: SGHAT and FQNNGV. V lost 1 base, J lost 4 bases, and 4 bases stayed unmatched. The CDR3, as DNA: TGTGCCAGCAGCTTAGGGACAGGAGATAATCAGCCCCAGCATTTT. Protein sequence: CASSLGTGDNQPQHF.

J is TRBJ2-3 and V is TRBV25-1; TRBD2 aligns across 7 bases. The V gene end was trimmed by 4 bases and the J gene end by 4 bases; junction bases not matched to a gene: 8. The CDR3 extends over 15 amino acids. The germline V gene has CDR1 MGHDK and CDR2 SYGVNS. The DNA of the CDR3 is TGTGCCAGCAGTGGAAGGACTAGTCTTCCAGATACGCAGTATTTT. It codes for CASSGRTSLPDTQYF.

The chain links TRBV7-2 to TRBJ2-7; no reliable D call. The V end was cut by 5 bases, the J end by 0 bases, with 14 bases between. Looked up from germline, CDR1 is SGHTA and CDR2 is FQGNSA. The CDR3 runs 15 residues. The CDR3 loop is CASSLSGPSSYEQYF. CDR3 DNA sequence: TGTGCCAGCAGCCTCTCCGGCCCTAGCTCCTACGAGCAGTACTTC. Full variable domain (missing parts from reference TRBV7-2 and TRBJ2-7): GAGVSQSPSNKVTEKGKDVELRCDPISGHTALYWYRQSLGQGLEFLIYFQGNSAPDKSGLPSDRFSAERTGGSVSTLTIQRTQQEDSAVYLCASSLSGPSSYEQYFGPGTRLTVT.